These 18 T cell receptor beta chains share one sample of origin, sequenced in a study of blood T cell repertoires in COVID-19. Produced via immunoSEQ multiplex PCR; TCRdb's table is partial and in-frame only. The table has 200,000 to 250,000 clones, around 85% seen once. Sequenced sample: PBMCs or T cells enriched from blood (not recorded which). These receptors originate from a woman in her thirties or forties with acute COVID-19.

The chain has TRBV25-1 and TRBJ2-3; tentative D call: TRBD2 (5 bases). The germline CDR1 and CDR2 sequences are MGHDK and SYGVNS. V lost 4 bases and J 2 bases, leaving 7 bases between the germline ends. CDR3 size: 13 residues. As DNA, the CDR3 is TGTGCCAGCAGTGGCGACTACACAGATACGCAGTATTTT. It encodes CASSGDYTDTQYF.

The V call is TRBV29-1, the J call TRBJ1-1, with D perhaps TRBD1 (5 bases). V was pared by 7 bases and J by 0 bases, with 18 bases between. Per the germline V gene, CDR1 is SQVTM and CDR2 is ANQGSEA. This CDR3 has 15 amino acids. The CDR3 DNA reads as TGCAGCGCCCAGGTGTGGGCAGGGATGAACACTGAAGCTTTCTTT. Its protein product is CSAQVWAGMNTEAFF.

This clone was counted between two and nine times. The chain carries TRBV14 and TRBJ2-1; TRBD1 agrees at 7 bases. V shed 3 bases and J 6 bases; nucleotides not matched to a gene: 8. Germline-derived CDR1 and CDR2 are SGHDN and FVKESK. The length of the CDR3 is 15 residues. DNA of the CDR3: TGTGCCAGCAGCCATCGGGACAGACGAAGCAATGAGCAGTTCTTC. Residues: CASSHRDRRSNEQFF.

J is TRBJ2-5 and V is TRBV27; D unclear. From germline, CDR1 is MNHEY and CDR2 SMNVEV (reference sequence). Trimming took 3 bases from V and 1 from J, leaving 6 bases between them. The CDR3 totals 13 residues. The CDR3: CASSFKFQETQYF. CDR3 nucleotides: TGTGCCAGCAGTTTTAAATTCCAAGAGACCCAGTACTTC.

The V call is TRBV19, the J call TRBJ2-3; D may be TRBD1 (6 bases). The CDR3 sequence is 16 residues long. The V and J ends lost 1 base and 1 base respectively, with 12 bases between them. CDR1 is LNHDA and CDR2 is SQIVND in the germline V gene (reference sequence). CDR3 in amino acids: CASSIGRWGRTDTQYF. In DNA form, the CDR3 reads TGTGCCAGTAGTATAGGCAGATGGGGGCGCACAGATACGCAGTATTTT.

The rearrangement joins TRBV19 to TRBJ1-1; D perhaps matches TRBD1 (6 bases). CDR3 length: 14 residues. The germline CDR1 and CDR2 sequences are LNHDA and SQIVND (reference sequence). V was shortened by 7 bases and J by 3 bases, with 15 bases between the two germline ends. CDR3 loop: CASIRQDMHTEAFF. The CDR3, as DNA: TGTGCCAGTATCCGACAGGACATGCACACTGAAGCTTTCTTT.

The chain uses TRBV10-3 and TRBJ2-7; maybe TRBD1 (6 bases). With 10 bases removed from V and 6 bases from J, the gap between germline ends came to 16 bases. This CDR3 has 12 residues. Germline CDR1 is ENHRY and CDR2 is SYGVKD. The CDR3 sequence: CATRDTQGEQYF. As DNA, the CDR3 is TGTGCCACTCGGGACACTCAGGGCGAGCAGTACTTC.

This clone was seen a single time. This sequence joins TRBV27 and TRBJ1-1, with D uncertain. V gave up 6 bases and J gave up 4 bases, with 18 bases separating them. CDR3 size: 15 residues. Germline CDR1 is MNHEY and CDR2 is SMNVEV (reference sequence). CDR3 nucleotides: TGTGCCAGCAGCCTGGGCCCCCTCATACCCACTGAAGCTTTCTTT. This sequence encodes CASSLGPLIPTEAFF.

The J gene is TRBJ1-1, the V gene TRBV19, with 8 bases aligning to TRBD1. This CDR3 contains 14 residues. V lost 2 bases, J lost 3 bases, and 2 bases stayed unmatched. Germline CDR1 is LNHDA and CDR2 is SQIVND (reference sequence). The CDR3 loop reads CASSIQGADTEAFF. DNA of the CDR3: TGTGCCAGTAGTATACAGGGGGCGGACACTGAAGCTTTCTTT.

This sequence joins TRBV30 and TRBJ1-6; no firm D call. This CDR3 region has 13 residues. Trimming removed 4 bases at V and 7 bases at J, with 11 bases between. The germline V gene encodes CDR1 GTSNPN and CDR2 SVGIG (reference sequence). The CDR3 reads CAWKEVGNSPLHF. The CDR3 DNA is TGTGCCTGGAAGGAGGTGGGGAATTCACCCCTCCACTTT.

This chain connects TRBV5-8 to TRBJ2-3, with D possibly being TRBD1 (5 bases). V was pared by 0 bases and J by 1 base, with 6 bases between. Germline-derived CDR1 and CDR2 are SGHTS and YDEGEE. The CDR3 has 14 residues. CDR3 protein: CASSLEGRTDTQYF. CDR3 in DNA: TGTGCCAGCAGCTTGGAGGGGCGCACAGATACGCAGTATTTT.

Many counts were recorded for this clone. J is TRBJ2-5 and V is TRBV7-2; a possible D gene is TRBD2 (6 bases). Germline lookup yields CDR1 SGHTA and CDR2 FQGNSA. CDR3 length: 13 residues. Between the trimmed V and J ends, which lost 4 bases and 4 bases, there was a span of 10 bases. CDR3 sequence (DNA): TGTGCCAGCAGCTCCACGGGGGTAGAGACCCAGTACTTC. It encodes CASSSTGVETQYF.

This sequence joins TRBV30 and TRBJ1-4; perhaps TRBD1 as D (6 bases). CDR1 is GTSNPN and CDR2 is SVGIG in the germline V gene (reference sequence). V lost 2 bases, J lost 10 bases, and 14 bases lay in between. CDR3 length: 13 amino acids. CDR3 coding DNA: TGTGCCTGGAGTTCGGGGGGCGGTGGAAAACTGTTTTTT. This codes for CAWSSGGGGKLFF.

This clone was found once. The CDR3 here is CASSWTGGDNGYTF. In nucleotides, the CDR3 is TGTGCCAGCAGTTGGACAGGGGGCGACAATGGCTACACCTTC. V usage is TRBV2 and J usage is TRBJ1-2, with 11 bases aligning to TRBD1. Unmatched junction bases numbered 5, after V lost 5 bases and J lost 6 bases. CDR3 length equals 14 residues. The germline gives CDR1 SNHLY, CDR2 FYNNEI.

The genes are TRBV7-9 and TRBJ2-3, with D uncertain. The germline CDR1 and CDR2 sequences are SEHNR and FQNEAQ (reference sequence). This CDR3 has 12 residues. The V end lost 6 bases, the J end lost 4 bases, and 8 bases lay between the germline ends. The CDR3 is CASRGAPDTQYF. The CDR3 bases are TGTGCCAGCAGAGGAGCCCCAGATACGCAGTATTTT.

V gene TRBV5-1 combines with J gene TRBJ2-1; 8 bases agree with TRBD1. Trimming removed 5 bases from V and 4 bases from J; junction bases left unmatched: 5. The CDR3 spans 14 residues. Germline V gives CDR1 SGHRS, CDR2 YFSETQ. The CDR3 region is CASRRQGLYNEQFF. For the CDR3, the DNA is TGCGCCAGCAGACGACAGGGGCTTTACAATGAGCAGTTCTTC.

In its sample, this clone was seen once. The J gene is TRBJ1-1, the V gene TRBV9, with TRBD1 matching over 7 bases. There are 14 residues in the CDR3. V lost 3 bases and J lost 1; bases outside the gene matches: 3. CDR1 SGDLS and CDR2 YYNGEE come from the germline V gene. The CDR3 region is CASSETGRNTEAFF. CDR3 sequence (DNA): TGTGCCAGCAGCGAGACAGGGAGGAACACTGAAGCTTTCTTT.

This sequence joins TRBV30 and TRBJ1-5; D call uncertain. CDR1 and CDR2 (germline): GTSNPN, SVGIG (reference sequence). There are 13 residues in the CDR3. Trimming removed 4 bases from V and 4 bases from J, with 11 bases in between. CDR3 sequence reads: CAWNERRNQPQHF. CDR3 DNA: TGTGCCTGGAACGAGCGGAGGAATCAGCCCCAGCATTTT.